This entry is about one T cell receptor (beta chain). The data originate from a study of cytomegalovirus exposure and HLA in healthy donors. Trimming pared 3 bases from V and 5 bases from J, leaving 11 bases between. The CDR3 spans 13 residues. CDR1 and CDR2 (germline): SNHLY, FYNNEI. The PCR had 60 Vbeta and 13 Jbeta primers. Repertoires were generated with immunoSEQ multiplex PCR, while TCRdb's copy carries only in-frame clones and drops some. The sample holds some 92,000 clones, roughly 80% seen once. This TCR was sampled from a man aged 25-40 years in good health and CMV-seronegative. This chain links TRBV2 with TRBJ2-7, with a weak D call TRBD2 (6 bases). The sample comprised PBMCs. CDR3 DNA: TGTGCCAGCAGTGACGGGGGTTTGGACGAGCAGTACTTC. Translating gives CASSDGGLDEQYF. Filled out from reference TRBV2 and TRBJ2-7, the complete variable domain reads EPEVTQTPSHQVTQMGQEVILRCVPISNHLYFYWYRQILGQKVEFLVSFYNNEISEKSEIFDDQFSVERPDGSNFTLKIRSTKLEDSAMYFCASSDGGLDEQYFGPGTRLTVT.